Below are 23 T cell receptor beta chains sequenced from a single sample in a study of blood T cell repertoires in COVID-19. Sequencing was performed with immunoSEQ multiplex PCR; in TCRdb, only in-frame clones are kept and a portion is missing. The sample lists about 73,000 clones, 83% seen once, with roughly 6% in the top ten. The specimen was peripheral blood. The receptors shown here come from a woman aged 55-75 years with acute or convalescent COVID-19.

The chain carries TRBV18 and TRBJ1-2, with 8 nucleotides matching TRBD1. Germline V CDR1 and CDR2: KGHSH, LQKENI. This CDR3 region has 15 residues. With 2 bases clipped from V and 3 bases from J, the junction kept 5 bases outside the gene matches. This CDR3 is CASSPATGQDYGYTF. The CDR3 DNA reads TGTGCCAGCTCACCAGCCACGGGACAGGACTATGGCTACACCTTC.

The chain joins TRBV18 to TRBJ1-4; TRBD1 is a possible D gene (6 bases). Germline CDR1 is KGHSH and CDR2 is LQKENI. The CDR3 is 20 residues long. The V end lost 4 bases, the J end lost 4 bases, and 28 bases lay between the germline ends. CDR3 nucleotide sequence: TGTGCCAGCTCACGATTGACCACAAGTCTTGACAGGTCAATTAATGAAAAACTGTTTTTT. This encodes CASSRLTTSLDRSINEKLFF. Full variable domain (rest looked up from reference TRBV18 and TRBJ1-4): NAGVMQNPRHLVRRRGQEARLRCSPMKGHSHVYWYRQLPEEGLKFMVYLQKENIIDESGMPKERFSAEFPKEGPSILRIQQVVRGDSAAYFCASSRLTTSLDRSINEKLFFGSGTQLSVL.

This clone is a singleton in its sample. The chain links TRBV7-7 to TRBJ2-5; D is undetermined. CDR3 length equals 13 residues. V was cut by 1 base and J by 3 bases, with 6 bases left in between. The germline gives CDR1 SSHAT, CDR2 FNYEAQ (reference sequence). Here the CDR3 reads CASSLDRKETQYF. CDR3 nucleotide sequence: TGTGCCAGCAGCTTAGACAGAAAAGAGACCCAGTACTTC. Together with reference TRBV7-7 and TRBJ2-5, the CDR3 gives the full variable domain: GAGVSQSPRYKVTKRGQDVTLRCDPISSHATLYWYQQALGQGPEFLTYFNYEAQPDKSGLPSDRFSAERPEGSISTLTIQRTEQRDSAMYRCASSLDRKETQYFGPGTRLLVL.

In its sample, this clone was seen once. The chain couples TRBV19 to TRBJ2-1; tentative D call: TRBD2 (6 bases). Per germline, CDR1 LNHDA and CDR2 SQIVND (reference sequence). V was cut by 5 bases and J by 14 bases, with 13 bases left in between. This CDR3 comprises 11 residues. The CDR3 loop reads CASSQGREEFF. In DNA form, the CDR3 reads TGTGCCAGTAGTCAGGGCAGGGAGGAGTTCTTC.

V usage is TRBV6-5 and J usage is TRBJ2-4, with TRBD1 identical over 7 bases. This CDR3 has 15 residues. V lost 7 bases, J lost 0 bases, and 6 bases stayed unmatched. CDR1 and CDR2 from the germline V gene are MNHEY and SVGAGI. This chain's CDR3 is CASTDRESAKNIQYF. CDR3 bases: TGTGCCAGCACCGACAGGGAATCAGCCAAAAACATTCAGTACTTC.

Turning to this clone: The same CDR3 also results from other DNA sequences found in this sample. The CDR3 sequence: CSVGSGQGAEAFF. The CDR3 region has the DNA TGCAGCGTTGGCTCGGGACAGGGGGCTGAAGCTTTCTTT. V gene TRBV29-1 combines with J gene TRBJ1-1; 11 nucleotides match TRBD1. V was pared by 4 bases and J by 6 bases, with 4 bases of the junction left unmatched. The CDR3 runs 13 residues. Looked up from germline, CDR1 is SQVTM and CDR2 is ANQGSEA.

The chain has TRBV19 and TRBJ1-6; 8 nucleotides line up with TRBD1. V shed 9 bases, J shed 7 bases, and the junction held 14 bases outside the gene matches. Germline V gene sequence: CDR1 LNHDA, CDR2 SQIVND (reference sequence). CDR3 length: 16 residues. The CDR3 region has the DNA TGTGCCAGCGTTTTGGGGGCGGACAGGGAGAATTCACCCCTCCACTTT. It is translated as CASVLGADRENSPLHF.

The chain is built from TRBV29-1 and TRBJ2-4, with D possibly being TRBD1 (6 bases). The germline gives CDR1 SQVTM, CDR2 ANQGSEA. CDR3 length: 13 residues. The germline V and J ends were trimmed by 6 bases and 7 bases, with 16 bases remaining between them. CDR3 protein: CSVAKDSKNIQYF. The DNA of the CDR3 is TGCAGCGTAGCCAAGGACAGTAAGAACATTCAGTACTTC.

The chain joins TRBV19 to TRBJ2-1, with 10 bases aligning to TRBD2. This CDR3 is 14 amino acids long. V was pared by 4 bases and J by 12 bases, with 9 bases of the junction left unmatched. Germline CDR1 reads LNHDA; CDR2 reads SQIVND (reference sequence). CDR3 DNA: TGTGCCAGTAGTACCGGACTAGCGGCACCGATGCAGTTCTTC. Amino acid sequence: CASSTGLAAPMQFF.

J is TRBJ1-3 and V is TRBV18; 12 positions agree with TRBD1. CDR3 size: 15 residues. CDR1 is KGHSH and CDR2 is LQKENI in the germline V gene. Unmatched junction bases numbered 1, after V lost 0 bases and J lost 7 bases. CDR3 nucleotide sequence: TGTGCCAGCTCACCACCCGGGACAGGGGGCAACACCATATATTTT. Its translation: CASSPPGTGGNTIYF.

V usage is TRBV11-2 and J usage is TRBJ2-5; 10 nucleotides line up with TRBD2. In germline, CDR1 is SGHAT, CDR2 FQNNGV. The CDR3 covers 15 residues. After removal of 2 bases from V and 4 bases from J, the junction contained 4 bases not matched to a gene. CDR3 DNA: TGTGCCAGCAGCTTAAAGCGGGGGGGGATAGAGACCCAGTACTTC. As protein: CASSLKRGGIETQYF. The variable domain in full, with the rest retrieved from reference TRBV11-2 and TRBJ2-5, is EAGVAQSPRYKIIEKRQSVAFWCNPISGHATLYWYQQILGQGPKLLIQFQNNGVVDDSQLPKDRFSAERLKGVDSTLKIQPAKLEDSAVYLCASSLKRGGIETQYFGPGTRLLVL.

V gene TRBV2 combines with J gene TRBJ2-7; D perhaps matches TRBD2 (5 bases). In germline, CDR1 is SNHLY, CDR2 FYNNEI. Trimming removed 6 bases at V and 5 bases at J, with 26 bases between. This CDR3 spans 17 amino acids. Here the CDR3 reads CASSTPPTLHGSDEQYF. CDR3 in DNA: TGTGCCAGCAGCACGCCCCCTACACTACATGGGAGCGACGAGCAGTACTTC.

The chain links TRBV10-2 to TRBJ1-5, with TRBD1 identical over 11 bases. The J segment lost 7 bases and the V segment lost 11 bases, leaving 7 bases of the junction unmatched. Per the germline V gene, CDR1 is WSHSY and CDR2 is SAAADI. The CDR3 is 13 amino acids. The CDR3 nucleotides are TGCGCCTGCTCGGGACAGGGGGTCCAGCCCCAGCATTTT. Translating it yields CACSGQGVQPQHF.

V usage is TRBV12-3 or TRBV12-4 and J usage is TRBJ1-2; D is possibly TRBD1 (6 bases). CDR3 length: 13 amino acids. Trimming cost V 3 bases and J 6 bases, with 11 bases left between them. Here the CDR3 reads CASSFGQSDGYTF. CDR3 DNA: TGTGCCAGCAGTTTCGGACAGTCGGATGGCTACACCTTC.

The gene calls are TRBV30 and TRBJ1-2; 8 bases map to TRBD1. The CDR3 sequence is 14 residues long. Per the germline V gene, CDR1 is GTSNPN and CDR2 is SVGIG (reference sequence). V lost 2 bases, J lost 8 bases, and 10 bases stayed unmatched. This CDR3 reads CAWSLGQGPRGYTF. The CDR3 DNA is TGTGCCTGGAGTTTAGGACAGGGACCCCGGGGCTACACCTTC.

The chain uses TRBV23-1 and TRBJ1-5; D not resolved. TRBV23-1 is an ORF; its function is uncertain. The CDR3 has 12 residues. V lost 2 bases to trimming and J lost 9 bases, with 8 bases between them. The CDR3 DNA follows: TGCGCCAGCAGTCAAACCGGTACGCCCCAGCATTTT. Translated: CASSQTGTPQHF.

This clone was found once. V and J are TRBV5-1 and TRBJ1-1; D not resolved. Germline CDR1 reads SGHRS; CDR2 reads YFSETQ. The length of the CDR3 is 15 residues. The ends were cut back, 1 base at V and 0 bases at J, with 10 bases in the middle. The CDR3 nucleotides are TGCGCCAGCAGCTTGCAGGAGGGCATGAACACTGAAGCTTTCTTT. Amino acids: CASSLQEGMNTEAFF.

The rearrangement joins TRBV2 to TRBJ2-1; TRBD2 agrees at 8 bases. CDR3 length: 13 residues. Germline lookup yields CDR1 SNHLY and CDR2 FYNNEI. V lost 6 bases, J lost 10 bases, and 8 bases stayed unmatched. CDR3 region: CASRATSAGEQFF. The CDR3 DNA reads TGTGCCAGCAGGGCGACTAGCGCGGGGGAGCAGTTCTTC.

V usage is TRBV7-2 and J usage is TRBJ2-7; 8 bases map to TRBD2. The CDR3 contains 15 residues. Unmatched junction bases numbered 3, after V lost 1 base and J lost 1 base. The germline CDR1 and CDR2 sequences are SGHTA and FQGNSA. CDR3 DNA sequence: TGTGCCAGCAGCTTAGTGGGCGGGGGGTCCTACGAGCAGTACTTC. Amino acid sequence: CASSLVGGGSYEQYF.

The chain combines TRBV5-6 with TRBJ2-7; 8 bases match TRBD1. The V segment lost 4 bases and the J segment 5 bases; nucleotides outside the gene matches: 8. CDR1 and CDR2 (germline): SGHDT, YYEEEE. The CDR3 is made up of 14 amino acids. DNA for the CDR3: TGTGCCAGCAGCCGCGGGACAGGAGGGGACGAGCAGTACTTC. Translation gives CASSRGTGGDEQYF. The variable domain in full, completed from reference TRBV5-6 and TRBJ2-7, reads DAGVTQSPTHLIKTRGQQVTLRCSPKSGHDTVSWYQQALGQGPQFIFQYYEEEERQRGNFPDRFSGHQFPNYSSELNVNALLLGDSALYLCASSRGTGGDEQYFGPGTRLTVT.

The chain uses TRBV6-1 and TRBJ2-3; D remains ambiguous. CDR1 MNHNS and CDR2 SASEGT come from the germline V gene. Trimming stripped 3 bases from V and 0 bases from J, with 4 bases between. The CDR3 runs to 13 residues. CDR3 loop: CASSDTSTDTQYF. The CDR3 coding sequence is TGTGCCAGCAGTGACACAAGCACAGATACGCAGTATTTT.

The chain combines TRBV5-1 with TRBJ2-3, with D possibly called TRBD1 or TRBD2 (5 bases each). This CDR3 region has 14 residues. Germline assignment: CDR1 SGHRS and CDR2 YFSETQ. V lost 4 bases to trimming and J lost 4 bases, with 13 bases between them. CDR3 nucleotides: TGCGCCAGCAGCCTGGGACGGGTCCCAGATACGCAGTATTTT. Translated, it gives CASSLGRVPDTQYF. The full variable domain, its missing parts supplied by reference TRBV5-1 and TRBJ2-3, is KAGVTQTPRYLIKTRGQQVTLSCSPISGHRSVSWYQQTPGQGLQFLFEYFSETQRNKGNFPGRFSGRQFSNSRSEMNVSTLELGDSALYLCASSLGRVPDTQYFGPGTRLTVL.

This clone was seen a handful of times. V and J are TRBV29-1 and TRBJ2-2, with a weak D call TRBD2 (6 bases). Trimming pared 0 bases from V and 0 bases from J, leaving 11 bases between. This CDR3 has 16 amino acids. Per the germline V gene, CDR1 is SQVTM and CDR2 is ANQGSEA. This CDR3 reads CSVEDLRDANTGELFF. The CDR3 coding sequence is TGCAGCGTTGAAGATTTGCGGGATGCGAACACCGGGGAGCTGTTTTTT.